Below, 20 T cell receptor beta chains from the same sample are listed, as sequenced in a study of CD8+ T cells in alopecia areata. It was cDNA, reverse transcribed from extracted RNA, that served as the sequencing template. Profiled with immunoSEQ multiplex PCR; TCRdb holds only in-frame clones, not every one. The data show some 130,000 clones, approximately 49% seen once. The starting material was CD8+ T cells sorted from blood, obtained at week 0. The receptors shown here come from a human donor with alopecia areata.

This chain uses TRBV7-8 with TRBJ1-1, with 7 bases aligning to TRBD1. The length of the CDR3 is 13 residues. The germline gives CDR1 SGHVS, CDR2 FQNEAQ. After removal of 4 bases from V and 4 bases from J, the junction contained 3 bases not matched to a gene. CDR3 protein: CASSSPGGTEAFF. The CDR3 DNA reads TGTGCCAGCAGCTCCCCAGGGGGCACTGAAGCTTTCTTT.

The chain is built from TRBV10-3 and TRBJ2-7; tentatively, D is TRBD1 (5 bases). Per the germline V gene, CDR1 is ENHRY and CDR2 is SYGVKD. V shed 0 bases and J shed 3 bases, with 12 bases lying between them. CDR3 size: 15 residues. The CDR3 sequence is CAISESSQGYYEQYF. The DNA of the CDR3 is TGTGCCATCAGTGAGTCGAGCCAGGGATACTACGAGCAGTACTTC.

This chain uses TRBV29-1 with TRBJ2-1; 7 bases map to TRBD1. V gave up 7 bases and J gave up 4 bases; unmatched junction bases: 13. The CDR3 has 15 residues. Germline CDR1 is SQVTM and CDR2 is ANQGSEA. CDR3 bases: TGCAGCGCTTCGAGGCCAGACAGGGCTTACAATGAGCAGTTCTTC. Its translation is CSASRPDRAYNEQFF.

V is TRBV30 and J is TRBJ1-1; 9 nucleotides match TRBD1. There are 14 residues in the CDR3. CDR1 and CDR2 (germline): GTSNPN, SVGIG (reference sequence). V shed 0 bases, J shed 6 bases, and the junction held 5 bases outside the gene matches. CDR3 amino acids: CAWSVDGQGPEAFF. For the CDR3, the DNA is TGTGCCTGGAGTGTGGATGGACAGGGGCCTGAAGCTTTCTTT.

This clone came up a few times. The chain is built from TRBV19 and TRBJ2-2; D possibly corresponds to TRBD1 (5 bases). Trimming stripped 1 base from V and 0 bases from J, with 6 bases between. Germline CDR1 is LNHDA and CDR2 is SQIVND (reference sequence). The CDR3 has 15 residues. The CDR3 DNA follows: TGTGCCAGTAGTATAGGACAGCCGAACACCGGGGAGCTGTTTTTT. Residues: CASSIGQPNTGELFF. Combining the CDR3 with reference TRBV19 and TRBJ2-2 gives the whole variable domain DGGITQSPKYLFRKEGQNVTLSCEQNLNHDAMYWYRQDPGQGLRLIYYSQIVNDFQKGDIAEGYSVSREKKESFPLTVTSAQKNPTAFYLCASSIGQPNTGELFFGEGSRLTVL.

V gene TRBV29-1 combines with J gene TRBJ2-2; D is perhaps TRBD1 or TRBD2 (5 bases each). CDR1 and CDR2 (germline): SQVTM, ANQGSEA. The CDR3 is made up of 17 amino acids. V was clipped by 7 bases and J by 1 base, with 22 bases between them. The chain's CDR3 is CSAPKPGTWGNTGELFF. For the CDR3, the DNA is TGCAGCGCCCCCAAACCGGGGACGTGGGGGAACACCGGGGAGCTGTTTTTT.

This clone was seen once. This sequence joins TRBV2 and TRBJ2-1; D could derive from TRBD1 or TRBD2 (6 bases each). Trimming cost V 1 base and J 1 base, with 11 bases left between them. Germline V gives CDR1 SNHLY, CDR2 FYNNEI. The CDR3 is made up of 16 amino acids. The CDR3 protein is CASSEGTGASYNEQFF. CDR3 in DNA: TGTGCCAGCAGTGAAGGTACGGGGGCATCCTACAATGAGCAGTTCTTC. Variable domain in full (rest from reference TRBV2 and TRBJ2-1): EPEVTQTPSHQVTQMGQEVILRCVPISNHLYFYWYRQILGQKVEFLVSFYNNEISEKSEIFDDQFSVERPDGSNFTLKIRSTKLEDSAMYFCASSEGTGASYNEQFFGPGTRLTVL.

In DNA form, the CDR3 reads TGTGCCAGCAGCTCCCCCCTTACAGGCGAAAGCACAGATACGCAGTATTTT. Its translation is CASSSPLTGESTDTQYF. The rearrangement links TRBV7-9 to TRBJ2-3; D may be TRBD1 (5 bases). The CDR3 contains 17 residues. Germline V gives CDR1 SEHNR, CDR2 FQNEAQ (reference sequence). The V and J ends lost 4 bases and 0 bases respectively, with 17 bases between them.

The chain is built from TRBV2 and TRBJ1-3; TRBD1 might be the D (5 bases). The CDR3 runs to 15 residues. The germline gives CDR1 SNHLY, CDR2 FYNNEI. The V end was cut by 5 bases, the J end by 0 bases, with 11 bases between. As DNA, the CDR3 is TGTGCCAGCAGTCGGACACAGGACTCTGGAAACACCATATATTTT. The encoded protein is CASSRTQDSGNTIYF. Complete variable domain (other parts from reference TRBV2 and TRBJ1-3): EPEVTQTPSHQVTQMGQEVILRCVPISNHLYFYWYRQILGQKVEFLVSFYNNEISEKSEIFDDQFSVERPDGSNFTLKIRSTKLEDSAMYFCASSRTQDSGNTIYFGEGSWLTVV.

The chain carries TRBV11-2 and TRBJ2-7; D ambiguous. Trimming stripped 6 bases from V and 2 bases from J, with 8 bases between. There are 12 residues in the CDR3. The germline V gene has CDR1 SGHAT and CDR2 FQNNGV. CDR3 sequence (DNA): TGTGCCAGCAGTCCCGCCGCCTACGAGCAGTACTTC. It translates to CASSPAAYEQYF.

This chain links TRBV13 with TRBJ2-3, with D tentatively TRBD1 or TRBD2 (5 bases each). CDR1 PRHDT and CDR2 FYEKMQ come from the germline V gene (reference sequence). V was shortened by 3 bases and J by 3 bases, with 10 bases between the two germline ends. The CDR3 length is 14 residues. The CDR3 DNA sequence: TGTGCCAGCAGCTTCTCTGGGGGTACAGATACGCAGTATTTT. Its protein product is CASSFSGGTDTQYF.

The CDR3 spells CAISAGGDGYTF. CDR3 DNA sequence: TGTGCCATCAGTGCCGGGGGTGATGGCTACACCTTC. The V gene is TRBV10-3, the J gene TRBJ1-2, with D perhaps TRBD1 (5 bases). Germline V gene lookup returns CDR1 ENHRY and CDR2 SYGVKD. The V end lost 4 bases, the J end lost 6 bases, and 9 bases lay between the germline ends. This CDR3 region has 12 residues.

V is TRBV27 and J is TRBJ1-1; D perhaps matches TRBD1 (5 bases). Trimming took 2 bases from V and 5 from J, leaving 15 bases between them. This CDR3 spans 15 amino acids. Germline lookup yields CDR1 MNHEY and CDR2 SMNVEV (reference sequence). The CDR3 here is CASSLDGASRTEAFF. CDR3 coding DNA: TGTGCCAGCAGTTTAGATGGGGCGTCGAGGACTGAAGCTTTCTTT.

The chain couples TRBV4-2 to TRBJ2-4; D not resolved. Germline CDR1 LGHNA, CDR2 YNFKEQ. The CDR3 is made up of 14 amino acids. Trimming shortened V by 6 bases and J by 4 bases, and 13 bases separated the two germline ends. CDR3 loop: CASREAAQKNIQYF. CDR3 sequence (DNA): TGTGCCAGCAGAGAGGCAGCTCAAAAAAACATTCAGTACTTC.

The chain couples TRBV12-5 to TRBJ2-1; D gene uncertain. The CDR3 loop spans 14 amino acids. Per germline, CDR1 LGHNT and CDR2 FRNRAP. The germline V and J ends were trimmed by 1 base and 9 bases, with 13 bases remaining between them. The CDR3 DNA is TGTGCTAGTGGTTTGGCGATGTTTGGGTTTGAGCAGTTCTTC. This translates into CASGLAMFGFEQFF.

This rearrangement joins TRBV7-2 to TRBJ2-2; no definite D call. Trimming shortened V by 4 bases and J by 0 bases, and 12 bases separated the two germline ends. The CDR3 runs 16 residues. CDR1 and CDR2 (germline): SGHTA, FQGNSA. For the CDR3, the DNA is TGTGCCAGCAGCTCAGTTGGGCTAGCGAACACCGGGGAGCTGTTTTTT. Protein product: CASSSVGLANTGELFF. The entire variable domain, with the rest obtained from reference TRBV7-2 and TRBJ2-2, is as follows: GAGVSQSPSNKVTEKGKDVELRCDPISGHTALYWYRQSLGQGLEFLIYFQGNSAPDKSGLPSDRFSAERTGGSVSTLTIQRTQQEDSAVYLCASSSVGLANTGELFFGEGSRLTVL.

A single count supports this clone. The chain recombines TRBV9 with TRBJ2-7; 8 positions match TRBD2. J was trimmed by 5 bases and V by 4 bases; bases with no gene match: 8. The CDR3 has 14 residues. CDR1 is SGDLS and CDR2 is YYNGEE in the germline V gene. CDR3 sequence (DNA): TGTGCCAGCAGCCCCGGGGGGGCCGGCCACGAGCAGTACTTC. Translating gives CASSPGGAGHEQYF.

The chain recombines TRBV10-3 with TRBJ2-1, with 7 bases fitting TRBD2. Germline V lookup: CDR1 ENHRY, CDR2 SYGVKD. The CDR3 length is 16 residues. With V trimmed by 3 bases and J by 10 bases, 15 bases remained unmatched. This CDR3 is CAISDPLLATGSEQFF. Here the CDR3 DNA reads TGTGCCATCAGTGACCCTTTACTAGCGACTGGCTCCGAGCAGTTCTTC.

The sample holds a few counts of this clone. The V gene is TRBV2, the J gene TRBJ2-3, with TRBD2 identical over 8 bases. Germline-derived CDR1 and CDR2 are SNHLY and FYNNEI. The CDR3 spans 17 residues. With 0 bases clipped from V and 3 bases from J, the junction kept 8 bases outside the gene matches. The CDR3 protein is CASSEALPAGETDTQYF. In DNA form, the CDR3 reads TGTGCCAGCAGTGAAGCGCTTCCAGCGGGGGAAACAGATACGCAGTATTTT.

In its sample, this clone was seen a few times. In DNA form, the CDR3 reads TGTGCCAGCTCACCACCGATCCCTCCCGGGGAGCTGTTTTTT. Translation gives CASSPPIPPGELFF. This sequence joins TRBV18 and TRBJ2-2; D gene uncertain. This CDR3 spans 14 amino acids. Trimming took 0 bases from V and 6 from J, leaving 8 bases between them. Germline CDR1 is KGHSH and CDR2 is LQKENI.